A selection of T cell receptor beta chains follows, all from one sample in a study of T cell repertoires in cytomegalovirus infection. Antigens for these TCRs are unknown. TCRdb re-derived calls from the reads in MiXCR, one entry per CDR3 protein. The sample carries roughly 990,000 distinct CDR3 sequences, about a third recorded once. Sequenced here: cultured CD8+ T cells from PBMCs, sampled from culture after CMV antigen stimulation. Receptor source: a human donor in good health (CMV status not recorded). Some clones in this sample may be carry-over from other donors' samples. The CDR3 runs from the conserved cysteine through the conserved F or W. D genes are given only for firm matches. Size tells how often a clone was seen (once, few, many) or the class of an expanded clone, and some rows leave it out.

clone size,V gene,J gene,D gene,CDR3 DNA,CDR3 protein
few,TRBV4-1,TRBJ2-7,-,TGCGCTACCGCCGGGACTGACTCCTACGAGCAGTACTTC,CATAGTDSYEQYF
few,TRBV27,TRBJ2-4,-,TGTGCCAGCAGCGCTTTGACAGAAGCCAAAAACATTCAGTACTTC,CASSALTEAKNIQYF
-,TRBV7-9,TRBJ2-7,-,TGTGCCAGCAGCTCCCCCGGTAGGGGCTGGGACGAGCAGTACTTC,CASSSPGRGWDEQYF
few,TRBV15,TRBJ2-3,TRBD2,TGTGCCACCAGCAGTCCGTATAGCGGGGGGGCTGTAGATACGCAGTATTTT,CATSSPYSGGAVDTQYF
many,TRBV7-6,TRBJ2-3,TRBD2,TGTGCCAGCAGTAGAACTAGCGGGAGAGATACGCAGTATTTT,CASSRTSGRDTQYF
few,TRBV4-1,TRBJ2-5,-,TGCGCCAGCAGCCAAGTCTCCGTAGCGGTCCAAGAGACCCAGTACTTC,CASSQVSVAVQETQYF
-,TRBV19,TRBJ2-1,-,TGTGCCAGTAGTAAATCAGGGATTTGGGCCAATGAGCAGTTCTTC,CASSKSGIWANEQFF
few,TRBV7-9,TRBJ1-1,-,TGTGCCAGCAGCTGGGATCTGAACACTGAAGCTTTCTTT,CASSWDLNTEAFF
-,TRBV7-6,TRBJ2-1,TRBD1,TGTGCCAGCAGCTTAGGTCAGGGGGTGGACAATGAGCAGTTCTTC,CASSLGQGVDNEQFF
few,TRBV27,TRBJ2-5,TRBD1,TGTGCCAGCCGGACAAGGGGGCGAGAGACCCAGTACTTC,CASRTRGRETQYF
few,TRBV6-2/TRBV6-3,TRBJ2-7,TRBD1,TGTGCCAGCAGACGGGGACAGGGAGTCTACGAGCAGTACTTC,CASRRGQGVYEQYF
few,TRBV28,TRBJ2-1,-,TGTGCCATAGGGCCGAGACTCAGCTCCTACAATGAGCAGTTCTTC,CAIGPRLSSYNEQFF
-,TRBV7-8,TRBJ1-5,-,TGTGCCAGCAGCTTAGCGCGGGCGGACAATCAGCCCCAGCATTTT,CASSLARADNQPQHF
-,TRBV6-6,TRBJ1-2,TRBD1,TGTGCCAGCACTCATTCGACAGGGCGCCACTATGGCTACACCTTC,CASTHSTGRHYGYTF
-,TRBV29-1,TRBJ2-5,TRBD1,TGCAGCGCCGCAGGGGGAGAGACCCAGTACTTC,CSAAGGETQYF
few,TRBV5-1,TRBJ1-1,TRBD1,TGCGCCAGCAGCCTAAGGACAGGAGAGAACACTGAAGCTTTCTTT,CASSLRTGENTEAFF
-,TRBV27,TRBJ2-3,-,TGTGCCAGCAGTTTATCTGGGGCTGATCGAGGTCATGATACGCAGTATTTT,CASSLSGADRGHDTQYF
-,TRBV7-6,TRBJ2-2,-,TGTGCCAGCAGCTTAGCGGGGGTTCGAACAGGCGGCAACACCGGGGAGCTGTTTTTT,CASSLAGVRTGGNTGELFF
few,TRBV12-3/TRBV12-4,TRBJ1-2,-,TGTGCCAGCAGTTTCGGGGCAGGGGATGGCTACACCTTC,CASSFGAGDGYTF
many,TRBV7-8,TRBJ1-2,TRBD1,TGTGCCAGCACCAGAGCCGACAGGGGGCACTATGGCTACACCTTC,CASTRADRGHYGYTF
-,TRBV6-5,TRBJ1-2,-,TGTGCCAGCAGTACCCAGGGAAGGCTTGTCGATACTTACTATGGCTACACCTTC,CASSTQGRLVDTYYGYTF
-,TRBV11-2,TRBJ2-5,-,TGTGCCAGCAGCTTAAGAGCGGGTGACGACCAAGAGACCCAGTACTTC,CASSLRAGDDQETQYF
-,TRBV12-3/TRBV12-4,TRBJ2-3,-,TGTGCCAGCACCTTAGGGGGGGGGGATACGCAGTATTTT,CASTLGGGDTQYF
-,TRBV14,TRBJ2-2,TRBD1,TGTGCCAGCAGCCAGTGGACAGGACCGAACACCGGGGAGCTGTTTTTT,CASSQWTGPNTGELFF
-,TRBV27,TRBJ2-5,-,TGTGCCAGCAGTTTATCAGTAGGGGAGGAGACCCAGTACTTC,CASSLSVGEETQYF
-,TRBV27,TRBJ1-2,-,TGTGCCAGCAGTTTTGGCCTGCGGCGTGGTGGCTACACCTTC,CASSFGLRRGGYTF
-,TRBV5-6,TRBJ1-5,-,TGTGCCAGCACTCGCGGGCCAGGACCCAATCAGCCCCAGCATTTT,CASTRGPGPNQPQHF
few,TRBV28,TRBJ1-6,TRBD1,TGTGCCAGCAGTGGAGGGGGCCTATTCAATTCACCCCTCCACTTT,CASSGGGLFNSPLHF
many,TRBV7-2,TRBJ2-5,-,TGTGCCAGCAGCCCTCGGACCTCCCCAGGGGAGACCCAGTACTTC,CASSPRTSPGETQYF
once,TRBV4-1,TRBJ1-5,-,TGCGCCAGCAGCCAAGGACAATTGCCGAATCAGCCCCAGCATTTT,CASSQGQLPNQPQHF
few,TRBV6-1,TRBJ1-2,-,TGTGCCAGCAGCCCCCAACCGGGTAACTATGGCTACACCTTC,CASSPQPGNYGYTF
many,TRBV7-2,TRBJ2-1,TRBD1,TGTGCCAGCAGCTTAGGACAGGGGTCCTACAATGAGCAGTTCTTC,CASSLGQGSYNEQFF
-,TRBV27,TRBJ2-1,TRBD2,TGTGCCAGCAGTTTATATAGCGGGGGGGGGGGCAATGAGCAGTTCTTC,CASSLYSGGGGNEQFF
-,TRBV12-5,TRBJ2-2,-,TGTGCTAGTGGTCTGGGACGGATAGGGATCACCGGGGAGCTGTTTTTT,CASGLGRIGITGELFF
-,TRBV28,TRBJ2-2,TRBD2,TGTGTCAGCTGCGGGAGGGGGGCGAACACCGGGGAGCTGTTTTTT,CVSCGRGANTGELFF
-,TRBV12-3/TRBV12-4,TRBJ2-1,TRBD2,TGTGCCAGCACCACCCTGAAGCGGGGGGGCCTCAATGAGCAGTTCTTC,CASTTLKRGGLNEQFF
-,TRBV7-9,TRBJ2-3,TRBD1,TGTGCCAGCAGCCAATTAGGACAGGGGGCCACAGATACGCAGTATTTT,CASSQLGQGATDTQYF
-,TRBV13,TRBJ2-5,TRBD2,TGTGCCAGCAGCTACGGACTAGCGGGGGCTTGGGAGACCCAGTACTTC,CASSYGLAGAWETQYF
-,TRBV7-9,TRBJ1-2,-,TGTGCCAGCAGCGCAACATTCGATGGCTACACCTTC,CASSATFDGYTF
-,TRBV7-9,TRBJ2-5,-,TGTGCCAGCAGCTTAGCCGCGGGAAACGAGACCCAGTACTTC,CASSLAAGNETQYF
few,TRBV12-3/TRBV12-4,TRBJ1-2,-,TGTGCCAGCCTTAGTCCGAACTATGGCTACACCTTC,CASLSPNYGYTF
-,TRBV19,TRBJ1-5,-,TGTGCCAGTACCACGGGACTCTTCAATCAGCCCCAGCATTTT,CASTTGLFNQPQHF
-,TRBV6-1,TRBJ2-7,TRBD1,TGTGCCAGCAGGATAACAGGGGGCAATGGAGGGCAGTACTTC,CASRITGGNGGQYF
few,TRBV6-5,TRBJ2-1,-,TGTGCCAGCAGTTACTCCTACCCGTGGGGGGATTCCTACAATGAGCAGTTCTTC,CASSYSYPWGDSYNEQFF
few,TRBV7-2,TRBJ2-5,TRBD2,TGTGCCAGCGGACTAGCGGGGGGCCAAGAGACCCAGTACTTC,CASGLAGGQETQYF
-,TRBV29-1,TRBJ2-2,-,TGCAGCGTCCGGGCCCTCGATGGAAGGACCGGGGAGCTGTTTTTT,CSVRALDGRTGELFF
-,TRBV4-1,TRBJ2-3,-,TGCGCCAGCAGCCAAACCGAGCCGGGACTGGGTATGGATACGCAGTATTTT,CASSQTEPGLGMDTQYF
-,TRBV6-6,TRBJ2-1,-,TGTGCCAGCAGTGATGACCCCAGCTCCTACAATGAGCAGTTCTTC,CASSDDPSSYNEQFF
-,TRBV7-9,TRBJ2-1,-,TGTGCCAGCAGGCCTCAACAGGGAAGCTCCTACAATGAGCAGTTCTTC,CASRPQQGSSYNEQFF
-,TRBV14,TRBJ1-4,-,TGTGCCAGCAGCCAAGATACGGGCCCTGGGTGGGAAAAACTGTTTTTT,CASSQDTGPGWEKLFF
many,TRBV7-2,TRBJ1-3,TRBD1,TGTGCCAGCAGCTCGGACAGGGGGATTGGAAACACCATATATTTT,CASSSDRGIGNTIYF
-,TRBV24-1,TRBJ2-2,-,TGTGCCACCACAGGTGGGGGGTCTAACACCGGGGAGCTGTTTTTT,CATTGGGSNTGELFF
many,TRBV7-9,TRBJ2-1,-,TGTGCCAGCAGCTTAGGGGGCTACTCCTACAATGAGCAGTTCTTC,CASSLGGYSYNEQFF
many,TRBV6-2/TRBV6-3,TRBJ1-5,-,TGTGCCAGCAGCCTAAACAGGGAGCAGCCCCAGCATTTT,CASSLNREQPQHF
-,TRBV20-1,TRBJ1-1,-,TGCAGTGCTAGAGATTTGACAGGCTATACCCACCGCGAAGCTTTCTTT,CSARDLTGYTHREAFF